This T cell receptor (beta chain) was found in a study of T cell repertoires in ileal Crohn's disease. Study-wide context: About 36% were active smokers at surgery; median disease duration was around 7.9 years. Every patient was operated on for stricturing (approximately 60%) or penetrating (approximately 39%) complications.

General study points: Postoperative endoscopy occurred within one year, median roughly 6.9 months.

Around 490 nanograms of biopsy DNA per sample underwent TCRB immunosequencing. Only in-frame clones appear in the TCRdb table, and some are missing; sequencing was by immunoSEQ multiplex PCR. This table holds some 60,000 clones, about 89% found once. The time point denotes: neoterminal ileum biopsy at postoperative endoscopy, about 6 months after surgery. This clone is a singleton in its sample. The antigen is not known. Germline values: CDR1 SGHVS, CDR2 FQNEAQ. CDR3 length equals 12 residues. The V and J ends lost 9 bases and 12 bases, in that order; junction bases with no gene match: 10. This rearrangement joins TRBV7-8 to TRBJ2-1; the match to TRBD1 covers 8 bases. What was sequenced was ileal tissue. The receptor comes from an adult with Crohn's disease. CDR3 loop: CASTTGGIGQFF. CDR3 sequence (DNA): TGTGCCAGTACCACAGGGGGGATAGGGCAGTTCTTC.